Described below is a single T cell receptor beta chain sequence and its context. Cohort assignment relied on participant-reported clinical history. Either two negative PCRs, clearance, or symptom resolution qualified Cohort 3 donors as recovered. This sample was included in a study of blood T cell repertoires in COVID-19. Study summary: The origin of the acute and convalescent COVID-19 samples was the United States, Italy and Spain.

V lost 5 bases to trimming and J lost 4 bases; unmatched junction nucleotides: 7. Germline CDR1 PRHDT, CDR2 FYEKMQ (reference sequence). The CDR3 runs to 15 residues. In the original workflow: Nucleated cell counts were estimated from reference gene primer amplification. The method was immunoSEQ multiplex PCR; TCRdb's version includes in-frame clones alone and lacks a portion of them. D and trimming were read from the DNA, whereas the V and J calls and clone size are those reported in that table. The table includes about 480,000 clones, roughly 90% detected once. The sample was PBMCs or T cells enriched from blood (not recorded which). The chain uses TRBV13 and TRBJ2-1, with 8 bases that match TRBD1. This TCR was recovered from a woman aged 40-49 years who had recovered from COVID-19. Written as DNA, the CDR3 is TGTGCCAGCAGCCCAGGGACAGGAGCGTACAATGAGCAGTTCTTC. Protein product: CASSPGTGAYNEQFF.